These 32 T cell receptor beta chains came from one sample sequenced in a study of CD8 T cells in Susac syndrome. Reverse transcription of roughly 0.45 to 1 ug RNA was performed with random hexamers. One entry per CDR3 protein results from TCRdb running MiXCR on the immunoSEQ multiplex PCR reads. The data contain fewer than 70,000 distinct CDR3 sequences, 95% of them singletons. Sequenced material: CD8+ T cells from PBMCs. Receptors were obtained from a human donor in good health.

The chain has TRBV19 and TRBJ2-7; possibly TRBD2 for D (7 bases). Trimming pared 6 bases from V and 0 bases from J, leaving 12 bases between. CDR1 LNHDA and CDR2 SQIVND come from the germline V gene (reference sequence). This CDR3 is built from 14 residues. CDR3 residues: CASRGGHSSYEQYF. As DNA, the CDR3 is TGTGCCAGTAGGGGGGGGCACAGCTCCTACGAGCAGTACTTC.

This rearrangement joins TRBV4-1 to TRBJ2-7; tentative D call: TRBD1 (6 bases). This CDR3 has 15 amino acids. The V gene's germline CDR1 is MGHRA and CDR2 YSYEKL. Trimming cost V 0 bases and J 2 bases, with 11 bases left between them. CDR3 bases: TGCGCCAGCAGCCAAGATAAGGGGGACCCCTACGAGCAGTACGTC. Protein sequence: CASSQDKGDPYEQYV.

In its sample, this clonotype was seen once. The chain is built from TRBV15 and TRBJ2-3; possible D gene TRBD1, 5 bases. The V gene's germline CDR1 is LNHNV and CDR2 YYDKDF (reference sequence). The CDR3 extends over 14 amino acids. V gave up 1 base and J gave up 4 bases, with 9 bases separating them. CDR3 sequence: CATSRAQGADTQYF. CDR3 sequence (DNA): TGTGCCACCAGCAGAGCGCAGGGCGCAGATACGCAGTATTTT.

The chain employs TRBV30 and TRBJ1-2; 9 bases map to TRBD1. The CDR3 sequence is 17 residues long. Germline trimming cut 3 bases from V and 6 bases from J; bases unmatched to any gene: 17. Germline values: CDR1 GTSNPN, CDR2 SVGIG (reference sequence). The CDR3 spells CAWSALVVQGAYNGYTF. DNA for the CDR3: TGTGCCTGGAGCGCCCTTGTGGTACAGGGGGCATATAATGGCTACACCTTC.

The V call is TRBV20-1, the J call TRBJ2-2; 11 nucleotides line up with TRBD2. CDR1 DFQATT and CDR2 SNEGSKA come from the germline V gene (reference sequence). Losses at the gene ends were 6 bases for V and 0 bases for J; bases not matched to a gene: 9. The CDR3 has 17 residues. The CDR3, as DNA: TGCAGTGCCAAAGATCTAGCGGGGGGCGCGAACACCGGGGAGCTGTTTTTT. It yields the protein CSAKDLAGGANTGELFF.

Remarks on this clonotype: The junction departs from germline at one end; a sequencing error may be responsible. This chain uses TRBV13 with TRBJ2-6; D is uncertain. This CDR3 comprises 16 residues. CDR1 and CDR2 (germline): PRHDT, FYEKMQ (reference sequence). In DNA, the CDR3 is TGTGCCAGCAGCCTAACCCCCGTATCTGGTGCCAACGTCCTGACTTTC. Protein: CASSLTPVSGANVLTF.

In its sample, this clonotype was seen once. CDR3 bases: TGCGCCAGCAGTCAATCTGGGACAGGGCACAATGAGCAGTTCTTC. The encoded protein is CASSQSGTGHNEQFF. The gene calls are TRBV23-1 and TRBJ2-1; 9 positions match TRBD1. TRBV23-1 belongs to the ORF category, with a function that is uncertain. This CDR3 has 15 amino acids. V shed 0 bases and J 5 bases; nucleotides not matched to a gene: 2.

The genes are TRBV29-1 and TRBJ2-7; D not resolved. Germline loops: CDR1 SQVTM, CDR2 ANQGSEA. The CDR3 length is 12 residues. Trimming removed 6 bases from V and 2 bases from J, with 11 bases in between. The chain's CDR3 is CSVWSSPYEQYF. For the CDR3, the DNA is TGCAGCGTATGGAGTTCTCCCTACGAGCAGTACTTC.

The chain employs TRBV29-1 and TRBJ2-2, with 9 bases matching TRBD1. V trimming: 7 bases; J trimming: 2 bases; junction bases outside the gene matches: 5. From germline, CDR1 is SQVTM and CDR2 ANQGSEA. CDR3 length equals 14 residues. The CDR3 loop reads CSGTGVLNTGELFF. The CDR3 nucleotides read TGCAGCGGGACAGGGGTTTTAAACACCGGGGAGCTGTTTTTT.

V is TRBV29-1 and J is TRBJ1-1; 10 positions match TRBD1. The ends lost 3 bases at V and 4 bases at J; junction bases unmatched: 8. Germline CDR1 and CDR2: SQVTM and ANQGSEA. The CDR3 length is 15 residues. The CDR3 nucleotides are TGCAGCGTTGATGGGACAGGGGTACGGGTCACTGAAGCTTTCTTT. Translated: CSVDGTGVRVTEAFF.

V and J are TRBV28 and TRBJ1-4; a possible D gene is TRBD1 (5 bases). The CDR3 has 14 residues. CDR1 and CDR2 from the germline V gene are MDHEN and SYDVKM. V lost 7 bases to trimming and J lost 0 bases, with 9 bases between them. This CDR3 is CASTGTTTNEKLFF. For the CDR3, the DNA is TGTGCCAGCACCGGGACCACAACTAATGAAAAACTGTTTTTT.

The chain couples TRBV4-2 to TRBJ2-3, with a possible D match to TRBD2 (6 bases). With 0 bases removed from V and 3 bases from J, the gap between germline ends came to 16 bases. The germline V gene encodes CDR1 LGHNA and CDR2 YNFKEQ. There are 17 residues in the CDR3. As DNA, the CDR3 is TGTGCCAGCAGCCAAGAGCCTTGGGGGGAGTATACAGATACGCAGTATTTT. Translated: CASSQEPWGEYTDTQYF.

The chain is built from TRBV5-6 and TRBJ2-7, with D unclear. V lost 0 bases to trimming and J lost 1 base, with 17 bases between them. The germline gives CDR1 SGHDT, CDR2 YYEEEE. There are 17 residues in the CDR3. The CDR3: CASSLEVGTIPSYEQYV. CDR3 coding DNA: TGTGCCAGCAGCTTGGAGGTCGGCACTATCCCTTCCTACGAGCAGTACGTC.

The chain couples TRBV29-1 to TRBJ2-3, with TRBD1 matching 7 bases. Germline CDR1 reads SQVTM; CDR2 reads ANQGSEA. This CDR3 region has 13 residues. Trimming cost V 5 bases and J 1 base; bases outside gene matches: 3. The CDR3, as DNA: TGCAGCGTTCTAACAGGGGGCACAGATACGCAGTATTTT. This translates into CSVLTGGTDTQYF.

The genes are TRBV4-1 and TRBJ2-7; no clear D gene. Trimming stripped 0 bases from V and 5 bases from J, with 11 bases between. Germline lookup yields CDR1 MGHRA and CDR2 YSYEKL. This CDR3 is built from 14 residues. The CDR3 DNA reads TGCGCCAGCAGCCAAGATTTTTTCGGAGACGAGCAGTACTTC. Protein: CASSQDFFGDEQYF.

The chain is built from TRBV12-3 or TRBV12-4 and TRBJ2-1; maybe TRBD1 (5 bases). V was clipped by 5 bases and J by 10 bases, with 15 bases between them. This CDR3 contains 13 residues. The CDR3 nucleotides are TGTGCCAGCAGTGCCCAGGGTAACAGGGAGCAGTTCTTC. Its translation: CASSAQGNREQFF.

The DNA of the CDR3 is TGTGCCAGCAGTGCCCTCTTAGGGGGAAACACTGAAGCTTTCTTT. Translated: CASSALLGGNTEAFF. The chain combines TRBV25-1 with TRBJ1-1; tentative D call: TRBD1 (6 bases). The CDR3 spans 15 residues. The V gene lost 4 bases and the J gene lost 2 bases, with 14 bases spanning the gap. CDR1 MGHDK and CDR2 SYGVNS come from the germline V gene.

V is TRBV6-2 or TRBV6-3 and J is TRBJ1-1; 11 bases align to TRBD1. V was clipped by 3 bases and J by 4 bases; unmatched bases: 1. CDR1 MNHEY and CDR2 SVGEGT come from the germline V gene. This CDR3 is 14 amino acids long. CDR3 region: CASSYGTGGTEAFF. For the CDR3, the DNA is TGTGCCAGCAGTTATGGGACAGGGGGCACTGAAGCTTTCTTT.

The chain recombines TRBV6-5 with TRBJ1-6; the D gene is possibly TRBD1 (6 bases). Germline CDR1 and CDR2: MNHEY and SVGAGI. V lost 6 bases to trimming and J lost 4 bases, with 7 bases between them. The length of the CDR3 is 13 residues. The CDR3 DNA sequence: TGTGCCAGCAGAGGACAGTATAATTCACCCCTCCACTTT. Residues: CASRGQYNSPLHF.

This rearrangement joins TRBV24-1 to TRBJ1-5; D remains unclear. V gave up 0 bases and J gave up 5 bases, with 7 bases separating them. Per the germline V gene, CDR1 is KGHDR and CDR2 is SFDVKD. CDR3 size: 14 residues. In nucleotides, the CDR3 is TGTGCCACCAGTGATTTGCGGACCGATCAGCCCCAGCATTTT. Translating it yields CATSDLRTDQPQHF.

The CDR3 DNA is TGTGCCAGCAGTCCCGGGACATACACTGAAGCTTTCTTT. Encoded protein: CASSPGTYTEAFF. The chain has TRBV28 and TRBJ1-1, with D perhaps TRBD1 (6 bases). Germline values: CDR1 MDHEN, CDR2 SYDVKM. The CDR3 length is 13 residues. The V gene lost 5 bases and the J gene lost 3 bases, with 10 bases spanning the gap.

The gene calls are TRBV3-1 and TRBJ2-3; 10 positions match TRBD2. J was trimmed by 7 bases and V by 4 bases; bases with no gene match: 8. The CDR3 covers 15 residues. The germline V gene has CDR1 LGHDT and CDR2 YNNKEL (reference sequence). The CDR3 spells CASSPGSAGGYTQYF. Written as DNA, the CDR3 is TGTGCCAGCAGCCCCGGGTCAGCGGGGGGGTATACGCAGTATTTT.

The sample holds one count of this clonotype. The chain carries TRBV6-6 and TRBJ2-7, with D perhaps assigned TRBD1 or TRBD2 (5 bases each). Between the trimmed V and J ends, which lost 8 bases and 5 bases, there was a span of 19 bases. The CDR3 is 14 residues long. CDR1 and CDR2 from the germline V gene are MNHNY and SVGAGI (reference sequence). CDR3 residues: CASSFLGEADEQYF. The CDR3 bases are TGTGCCAGCTCTTTCCTGGGGGAAGCGGACGAGCAGTACTTC.

In its sample, this clonotype was seen once. The chain employs TRBV5-4 and TRBJ2-7; D gene unclear. This CDR3 has 14 residues. Trimming pared 4 bases from V and 3 bases from J, leaving 14 bases between. Germline V CDR1 and CDR2: SGHNT, YYREEE (reference sequence). The CDR3 region is CASSGSPGGYEQYV. The DNA for the CDR3 is TGTGCCAGCAGCGGAAGCCCCGGCGGCTACGAGCAGTACGTC.

The gene calls are TRBV7-3 and TRBJ1-1, with 7 bases fitting TRBD1. The germline CDR1 and CDR2 sequences are SGHTA and FQGTGA. With 6 bases clipped from V and 3 bases from J, the junction kept 4 bases outside the gene matches. The CDR3 consists of 13 residues. The CDR3 region is CASRSDRDTEAFF. The CDR3, as DNA: TGTGCCAGCAGGTCAGACAGGGACACTGAAGCTTTCTTT.

The chain joins TRBV5-4 to TRBJ1-2; TRBD1 aligns across 8 bases. The V segment lost 5 bases and the J segment 1 base; nucleotides outside the gene matches: 4. Germline V gene sequence: CDR1 SGHNT, CDR2 YYREEE (reference sequence). The CDR3 spans 14 residues. The CDR3 nucleotides read TGTGCCAGCAGTTCGGACAGGGTTAACTATGGCTACACCTTC. It translates to CASSSDRVNYGYTF.

This chain joins TRBV13 and TRBJ1-1; no reliable D call. Trimming shortened V by 5 bases and J by 10 bases, and 17 bases separated the two germline ends. Germline values: CDR1 PRHDT, CDR2 FYEKMQ (reference sequence). The CDR3 loop spans 13 amino acids. DNA of the CDR3: TGTGCCAGCAGCCCCGGGCCCGATACTAGAGCTTTCTTT. It codes for CASSPGPDTRAFF.

This clonotype showed up just once. The V gene is TRBV7-9, the J gene TRBJ2-7; D unclear. The CDR3 runs 13 residues. The V end lost 5 bases, the J end lost 7 bases, and 15 bases lay between the germline ends. CDR1 SEHNR and CDR2 FQNEAQ come from the germline V gene (reference sequence). The CDR3 sequence is CASSPLIAGEQYF. CDR3 coding DNA: TGTGCCAGCAGCCCGTTGATCGCTGGGGAGCAGTACTTC.

This rearrangement joins TRBV28 to TRBJ2-5, with 7 bases that match TRBD1. The CDR3 consists of 17 residues. Germline loops: CDR1 MDHEN, CDR2 SYDVKM. The V gene end was trimmed by 0 bases and the J gene end by 1 base; junction bases not matched to a gene: 8. The CDR3 protein is CASSLWTSGTAQETQYF. The DNA of the CDR3 is TGTGCCAGCAGTTTATGGACCTCCGGGACAGCCCAAGAGACCCAGTACTTC.

This clonotype was observed once. This sequence joins TRBV29-1 and TRBJ2-7; TRBD1 matches at 9 bases. Germline V gives CDR1 SQVTM, CDR2 ANQGSEA. The V segment lost 4 bases and the J segment 7 bases; nucleotides outside the gene matches: 5. This CDR3 comprises 12 residues. The DNA for the CDR3 is TGCAGCGTTGTAACAGGGGGCCGGGAGCAGTACTTC. This codes for CSVVTGGREQYF.

The V and J genes are TRBV7-9 and TRBJ1-5, with D unresolved. From germline, CDR1 is SEHNR and CDR2 FQNEAQ (reference sequence). Trimming stripped 1 base from V and 6 bases from J, with 10 bases between. This CDR3 is 14 amino acids long. This chain's CDR3 is CASSLGGNGQPQHF. The CDR3 bases are TGTGCCAGCAGCTTAGGCGGCAATGGTCAGCCCCAGCATTTT.

V is TRBV29-1 and J is TRBJ1-4; D unclear. This CDR3 region has 14 residues. Germline lookup yields CDR1 SQVTM and CDR2 ANQGSEA. The V gene lost 0 bases and the J gene lost 5 bases, with 10 bases spanning the gap. The DNA for the CDR3 is TGCAGCGTTGAAGAGGCCGGCCGGAATGAAAAACTGTTTTTT. Encoded protein: CSVEEAGRNEKLFF.